These 29 T cell receptor beta chains came from one sample sequenced in a study of monozygotic twins with cystic fibrosis. Using immunoSEQ multiplex PCR, the repertoire was profiled, and TCRdb retains in-frame clones only, with some absent. The sample has about 22,000 clones, approximately 90% seen once. The specimen sequenced was blood. The receptors derive from a woman aged 25-40 years with cystic fibrosis.

The V and J genes are TRBV4-2 and TRBJ2-1, with 8 bases fitting TRBD2. CDR3 length: 17 amino acids. Unmatched junction bases numbered 15, after V lost 3 bases and J lost 8 bases. Germline lookup yields CDR1 LGHNA and CDR2 YNFKEQ. The CDR3 is CASSQNWGLEFFHEQFF. The CDR3 DNA reads TGTGCCAGCAGCCAGAATTGGGGACTAGAATTTTTTCATGAGCAGTTCTTC.

This chain links TRBV18 with TRBJ1-2, with 9 bases lining up with TRBD1. V trimming: 5 bases; J trimming: 6 bases; junction bases outside the gene matches: 4. The CDR3 extends over 13 amino acids. From germline, CDR1 is KGHSH and CDR2 LQKENI. The CDR3 DNA reads as TGTGCCAGCTCAACACAGGGGGCGAATGGCTACACCTTC. This sequence encodes CASSTQGANGYTF.

The J gene is TRBJ2-7, the V gene TRBV4-1, with TRBD2 identical over 13 bases. J was trimmed by 4 bases and V by 6 bases; bases with no gene match: 6. The length of the CDR3 is 15 residues. Germline CDR1 and CDR2: MGHRA and YSYEKL. The CDR3 bases are TGCGCCAGCAGAGGGGGGACTAGCGGGGCTTACGAGCAGTACTTC. Protein: CASRGGTSGAYEQYF.

The gene calls are TRBV2 and TRBJ2-7, with D unclear. Trimming removed 3 bases from V and 0 bases from J, with 9 bases in between. The germline gives CDR1 SNHLY, CDR2 FYNNEI. This CDR3 has 14 residues. CDR3 DNA sequence: TGTGCCAGCAGTGACGGGCTAAGCTCCTACGAGCAGTACTTC. Amino acids: CASSDGLSSYEQYF.

The chain is built from TRBV10-2 and TRBJ2-7, with D possibly TRBD2 on 6 matching bases. Looked up from germline, CDR1 is WSHSY and CDR2 is SAAADI. V lost 10 bases, J lost 1 base, and 14 bases lay in between. The CDR3 is 13 residues long. The DNA for the CDR3 is TGCGCCACCCGGTTAGCGGCTTCCTACGAGCAGTACTTC. Amino acids: CATRLAASYEQYF.

The chain combines TRBV19 with TRBJ1-4; a weak D match, TRBD1 (6 bases). In germline, CDR1 is LNHDA, CDR2 SQIVND (reference sequence). This CDR3 comprises 14 residues. Trimming took off 3 bases at V and 8 bases at J, with 13 bases between the two ends. CDR3 in amino acids: CASSIWGQVEKLFF. CDR3 DNA sequence: TGTGCCAGTAGTATCTGGGGGCAGGTCGAAAAACTGTTTTTT.

CDR3 nucleotide sequence: TGTGCCAGCAGTTTCGGGGAGAGGATGAACACTGAAGCTTTCTTT. Protein: CASSFGERMNTEAFF. The chain combines TRBV27 with TRBJ1-1; D gene ambiguous. V was trimmed by 3 bases and J by 0 bases, leaving 11 bases between them. From germline, CDR1 is MNHEY and CDR2 SMNVEV (reference sequence). The CDR3 has 15 amino acids.

CDR3 nucleotides: TGTGCCAGCAGTTCAGGGGCCTACAATGAGCAGTTCTTC. It yields the protein CASSSGAYNEQFF. This chain joins TRBV6-5 and TRBJ2-1; D might be TRBD1 (6 bases). Per germline, CDR1 MNHEY and CDR2 SVGAGI. Trimming shortened V by 4 bases and J by 2 bases, and 6 bases separated the two germline ends. This CDR3 region has 13 residues.

This clone rates as large. The genes are TRBV27 and TRBJ2-3; maybe TRBD1 (5 bases). Trimming took off 4 bases at V and 4 bases at J, with 12 bases between the two ends. CDR3 length: 14 residues. Germline values: CDR1 MNHEY, CDR2 SMNVEV (reference sequence). CDR3 sequence (DNA): TGTGCCAGCAGTTGGACAAAAACGGCAGATACGCAGTATTTT. This encodes CASSWTKTADTQYF.

The chain carries TRBV5-8 and TRBJ2-3, with 9 bases that match TRBD1. V lost 4 bases to trimming and J lost 5 bases; unmatched junction nucleotides: 11. Germline V gene sequence: CDR1 SGHTS, CDR2 YDEGEE. There are 16 residues in the CDR3. Here the CDR3 reads CASSPLGQGREDTQYF. Here the CDR3 DNA reads TGTGCCAGCAGCCCGCTGGGACAGGGACGTGAAGATACGCAGTATTTT.

V gene TRBV25-1 combines with J gene TRBJ1-2, with a possible D match to TRBD1 (6 bases). Germline V gives CDR1 MGHDK, CDR2 SYGVNS. The V end was cut by 7 bases, the J end by 8 bases, with 20 bases between. The CDR3 runs 14 residues. Written as DNA, the CDR3 is TGTGCCAGCAAAAGTGGGGCAGGGGAGTGGGGCTACACCTTC. Its translation: CASKSGAGEWGYTF.

This sequence joins TRBV6-6 and TRBJ2-2; D is ambiguous. V lost 5 bases and J lost 7, with 11 bases in between. Germline loops: CDR1 MNHNY, CDR2 SVGAGI (reference sequence). This CDR3 comprises 13 residues. The CDR3 is CASSDGMGGELFF. The CDR3 coding sequence is TGTGCCAGCAGTGACGGAATGGGCGGGGAGCTGTTTTTT.

The chain recombines TRBV19 with TRBJ1-2, with TRBD1 matching 7 bases. The CDR3 runs to 14 residues. From germline, CDR1 is LNHDA and CDR2 SQIVND (reference sequence). Trimming cost V 7 bases and J 7 bases; bases outside gene matches: 12. CDR3 DNA sequence: TGTGCCAGTACCCCCCTCGACAGGGCAGTTGGCTACACCTTC. It is translated as CASTPLDRAVGYTF.

V is TRBV5-4 and J is TRBJ1-1; weak D call: TRBD1 (6 bases). This CDR3 is built from 13 residues. V was shortened by 2 bases and J by 6 bases, with 11 bases between the two germline ends. Germline CDR1 and CDR2: SGHNT and YYREEE (reference sequence). The CDR3 protein is CASSFVGQPEAFF. Here the CDR3 DNA reads TGTGCCAGCAGCTTTGTTGGACAGCCTGAAGCTTTCTTT.

The chain links TRBV7-2 to TRBJ2-5, with D possibly being TRBD2 (5 bases). The CDR3 covers 13 residues. V was pared by 1 base and J by 3 bases, with 6 bases between. Germline lookup yields CDR1 SGHTA and CDR2 FQGNSA. CDR3 sequence: CASSLGGKETQYF. The CDR3 bases are TGTGCCAGCAGCTTAGGAGGGAAAGAGACCCAGTACTTC.

CDR3: CASSLSAGETYEQYF. The CDR3 region has the DNA TGTGCCAGCAGTTTATCGGCGGGGGAGACCTACGAGCAGTACTTC. J is TRBJ2-7 and V is TRBV27; 7 bases fit TRBD2. J was trimmed by 2 bases and V by 0 bases; bases with no gene match: 4. The length of the CDR3 is 15 residues. CDR1 is MNHEY, CDR2 SMNVEV, per germline (reference sequence).

The chain links TRBV13 to TRBJ1-1; D is perhaps TRBD1 (5 bases). Germline values: CDR1 PRHDT, CDR2 FYEKMQ (reference sequence). The CDR3 extends over 15 amino acids. Trimming pared 5 bases from V and 2 bases from J, leaving 15 bases between. CDR3: CASSVRGVLNTEAFF. DNA of the CDR3: TGTGCCAGCAGCGTAAGAGGGGTGCTCAACACTGAAGCTTTCTTT. Together with reference TRBV13 and TRBJ1-1, the CDR3 gives the full variable domain: AAGVIQSPRHLIKEKRETATLKCYPIPRHDTVYWYQQGPGQDPQFLISFYEKMQSDKGSIPDRFSAQQFSDYHSELNMSSLELGDSALYFCASSVRGVLNTEAFFGQGTRLTVV.

The chain recombines TRBV6-4 with TRBJ1-6; D is uncertain. The CDR3 runs 13 residues. Germline V gene sequence: CDR1 MRHNA, CDR2 SNTAGT. V lost 0 bases, J lost 9 bases, and 6 bases lay in between. CDR3 in amino acids: CASSDSSGSPLHF. CDR3 nucleotides: TGTGCCAGCAGTGACTCGTCAGGTTCACCCCTCCACTTT.

The chain is built from TRBV6-5 and TRBJ2-1, with a weak D call TRBD2 (6 bases). Germline lookup yields CDR1 MNHEY and CDR2 SVGAGI. This CDR3 spans 13 amino acids. The V end was cut by 9 bases, the J end by 4 bases, with 13 bases between. In DNA form, the CDR3 reads TGTGCCAGTTCGCGGGGATGGTACAATGAGCAGTTCTTC. Residues: CASSRGWYNEQFF.

The chain is built from TRBV9 and TRBJ1-2; D gene uncertain. CDR1 is SGDLS and CDR2 is YYNGEE in the germline V gene. The CDR3 is 15 amino acids. V gave up 0 bases and J gave up 1 base, with 10 bases separating them. CDR3 in DNA: TGTGCCAGCAGCGTAGAGGCAGCTAATAACTATGGCTACACCTTC. It specifies CASSVEAANNYGYTF.

The V gene is TRBV4-3, the J gene TRBJ2-2; TRBD1 or TRBD2 may be the D gene (6 bases each). The CDR3 is made up of 14 amino acids. Trimming cost V 0 bases and J 8 bases, with 10 bases left between them. Germline CDR1 and CDR2: LGHNA and YSLEER. The CDR3 bases are TGCGCCAGCAGCCAAGATTGGGGGGCTGGGGAGCTGTTTTTT. This translates into CASSQDWGAGELFF.

V and J are TRBV25-1 and TRBJ2-3, with 8 positions matching TRBD1. Germline CDR1 MGHDK, CDR2 SYGVNS. With V trimmed by 7 bases and J by 4 bases, 13 bases remained unmatched. The CDR3 covers 16 residues. CDR3 residues: CASNKGQGAGADTQYF. The CDR3 DNA reads as TGTGCCAGCAATAAAGGCCAGGGGGCTGGGGCAGATACGCAGTATTTT.

V is TRBV19 and J is TRBJ2-1; 11 bases are shared with TRBD1. The V segment lost 3 bases and the J segment 7 bases; nucleotides outside the gene matches: 8. CDR1 is LNHDA and CDR2 is SQIVND in the germline V gene (reference sequence). The CDR3 is made up of 16 amino acids. This CDR3 is CASSIFGQGAGNEQFF. Here the CDR3 DNA reads TGTGCCAGTAGTATCTTCGGACAGGGGGCAGGGAATGAGCAGTTCTTC.

The V call is TRBV10-3, the J call TRBJ2-3; D may be TRBD2 (6 bases). Trimming pared 6 bases from V and 1 base from J, leaving 17 bases between. From germline, CDR1 is ENHRY and CDR2 SYGVKD. The length of the CDR3 is 16 residues. The CDR3 DNA reads TGTGCCATCAGGATTAGCGGCACCGGGGGCACAGATACGCAGTATTTT. Translated, it gives CAIRISGTGGTDTQYF.

As for this clone: Sequence at one end of the junction differs from germline and may be a read error. This chain connects TRBV7-7 to TRBJ2-1; maybe TRBD1 (6 bases). The germline CDR1 and CDR2 sequences are SSHAT and FNYEAQ (reference sequence). This CDR3 has 18 residues. CDR3 sequence reads: CASSSRPWTDEQYNEQFF. In DNA form, the CDR3 reads TGTGCTAGCAGCTCCAGGCCCTGGACAGATGAACAATACAATGAGCAGTTCTTC. The complete variable domain, with remaining parts taken from reference TRBV7-7 and TRBJ2-1, reads GAGVSQSPRYKVTKRGQDVTLRCDPISSHATLYWYQQALGQGPEFLTYFNYEAQPDKSGLPSDRFSAERPEGSISTLTIQRTEQRDSAMYRCASSSRPWTDEQYNEQFFGPGTRLTVL.

The CDR3 is CASSGQDRPEQFF. CDR3 DNA: TGTGCCAGTAGTGGCCAAGACAGGCCTGAGCAGTTCTTC. The genes are TRBV19 and TRBJ2-1, with a possible D match to TRBD1 (6 bases). CDR3 length equals 13 residues. The germline gives CDR1 LNHDA, CDR2 SQIVND (reference sequence). V was pared by 5 bases and J by 9 bases, with 14 bases between.

The chain combines TRBV7-2 with TRBJ2-3, with 14 bases that match TRBD2. CDR1 is SGHTA and CDR2 is FQGNSA in the germline V gene. CDR3 length: 16 amino acids. V trimming: 3 bases; J trimming: 3 bases; junction bases outside the gene matches: 2. DNA of the CDR3: TGTGCCAGCAGCTTGACTAGCGGGGGGGCAACAGATACGCAGTATTTT. It yields the protein CASSLTSGGATDTQYF.

The gene calls are TRBV6-6 and TRBJ2-2, with D hard to call. The germline V gene encodes CDR1 MNHNY and CDR2 SVGAGI (reference sequence). The CDR3 runs 14 residues. V was trimmed by 0 bases and J by 5 bases, leaving 7 bases between them. The CDR3 spells CASSYSMPTGELFF. DNA for the CDR3: TGTGCCAGCAGTTACTCGATGCCGACCGGGGAGCTGTTTTTT.

V and J are TRBV5-4 and TRBJ2-7; the D is unclear. Germline-derived CDR1 and CDR2 are SGHNT and YYREEE (reference sequence). V dropped 3 bases and J dropped 2 bases, with 18 bases sitting between them. This CDR3 contains 16 residues. The CDR3 here is CASSSARSSRPYEQYF. CDR3 DNA sequence: TGTGCCAGCAGCTCCGCACGATCGTCCAGACCCTACGAGCAGTACTTC.